This TCR beta chain was recorded in a study of T cells expressing NK-cell markers (TCRdb year 2020). Study-level background: Fewer than ten donors provided sorted CD3+CD56+NKG2C+, CD3+CD56+NKG2C- and CD3+CD56-NKG2C+ T-cell subsets, whose TCR beta-chain repertoires were profiled. Of the eight sequenced donors, seven were found to be HCMV-seropositive and one was found to be HCMV-seronegative. Randomly selected healthy volunteers, three men and five women, were used as the eight sequenced donors. Libraries were sequenced as 2 x 150 bp reads on Illumina HiSeq 2000/2500, MiSeq or NextSeq.

Paper-wide results and their limitations: Whether the expanded NKG2C-expressing T cell clones were specific for HCMV antigens was left unclear. In six donors, the dominant CD3+CD56+NKG2C+ clonotypes were among the top 10 CD8+ clonotypes and accounted for roughly 1.0-7.5% of CD8+ T cells. Those dominant clonotypes were again the most abundant among CD3+CD56-NKG2C+ cells in four donors, at about 25-65%.

On this clonotype itself: There is no known antigen for this receptor.

Data came from an Illumina HiSeq 2000. 5'RACE template switching, by which a universal primer site and unique molecular identifiers were added, was used to make TCR beta cDNA libraries. cDNA synthesis was primed from the TCR beta constant segment and was followed by two successive PCR amplification steps. Regarding the original processing steps: MIGEC handled demultiplexing of the reads and grouping by UMI, while MiTCR was used to assemble and quantify clonotypes. To exclude erroneous sequences, only TCR cDNA sequences supported by at least two reads were retained. The tcR package was used for downstream repertoire analysis, and clonotypes were matched between fractions using CDR3 nucleotide sequence together with V segment. VDJmatch was used to annotate antigen specificity against VDJdb, with one amino acid substitution allowed in CDR3. After reprocessing by TCRdb, each CDR3 protein sequence is one entry, and no DNA is given. The V and J calls and clone size are TCRdb's, not the authors'. The sample table includes 150,000 to 180,000 distinct CDR3 sequences. Jointly, the top ten make up 37% of the sample.

A commercial ELISA kit detecting HCMV-specific IgG in serum was used to determine HCMV serostatus. Peripheral blood mononuclear cells were isolated from blood by Ficoll density gradient centrifugation. Inclusive of the bounding cysteine and phenylalanine, the CDR3 is 15 residues long. No DNA has been recorded. For CDR1 and CDR2, the germline V gene (reference sequence) lists MNHEY and SMNVEV. The chain employs TRBV27 and TRBJ2-7; the D gene TCRdb calls, TRBD2, cannot be checked with no DNA. The receptor's source is a woman between 50 and 59 years old in good health. Donor details come from another sample of the same person, matched by shared clones. Sequenced material: blood T cells: a sorted CD56 or NKG2C T cell subset, CD4+ or CD8+ T cells, or bulk PBMC T cells (not recorded which). CDR3 protein: CASSVTGTLIDEQYF.